Listed below are T cell receptor beta chains from one sample, sequenced in a study of Ad26.COV2.S vaccination and SARS-CoV-2 variants. Using immunoSEQ multiplex PCR, the repertoire was profiled, and TCRdb retains in-frame clones only, with some absent. The profile shows 320,000 or so clones, roughly nine tenths of them singletons. The source material was peripheral blood, sampled in a trial of Ad26.COV2.S vaccine versus placebo. Receptor source: a person aged 18-65 years who received the Ad26.COV2.S COVID-19 vaccine or a placebo. Each CDR3 is given with its conserved first and last residue. Each record gives: J gene, D gene, clone size, V gene, CDR3 DNA, CDR3 protein. A D gene is named only where the DNA matches it firmly. Where a row states a size, it is once, few, many or the class of an expanded clone; other rows omit it.

TRBJ2-1 TRBD2 . TRBV19 TGTGCCAGTGGAGACTGGGGGGGTGAGCAGTTCTTC CASGDWGGEQFF
TRBJ2-4 . . TRBV2 TGTGCCAGTGAGAGATTAGTCCGGAACATTCAGTACTTC CASERLVRNIQYF
TRBJ1-1 . . TRBV19 TGTGCCAGTAGTATGGATCCGACGGGGGGCGTGGGCACTGAAGCTTTCTTT CASSMDPTGGVGTEAFF
TRBJ1-6 . . TRBV7-9 TGTGCCAGCAGTTCACCCCGGGGGCAGCTTAATAATTCACCCCTCCACTTT CASSSPRGQLNNSPLHF
TRBJ1-2 . . TRBV7-3 TGTGCCAGCAGCTTACAGGGCCGATATGGCTACACCTTC CASSLQGRYGYTF
TRBJ2-5 . . TRBV6-1 TGTGCCAGCAGTGAATTGGGGCTTTCTCAAGAGACCCAGTACTTC CASSELGLSQETQYF
TRBJ1-2 TRBD1 . TRBV24-1 TGTGCCACCAGTGATTACAGGGGGGGCTACACCTTC CATSDYRGGYTF
TRBJ2-5 . once TRBV19 TGTGCCACCTCGAACCAGGGCAGTCAAGAGACCCAGTACTTC CATSNQGSQETQYF
TRBJ2-1 TRBD1 . TRBV4-1 TGCGCCAGCAGCCAAGAAAGGTTGACAGGGGATGTGAATGAGCAGTTCTTC CASSQERLTGDVNEQFF
TRBJ1-2 . . TRBV6-5 TGTGCCAGCGGACGTTATGGCTACACCTTC CASGRYGYTF
TRBJ2-1 . . TRBV6-6 TGTGCCAGTGTAGCGACGGGGGTGAAGAATGAGCAGTTCTTC CASVATGVKNEQFF
TRBJ2-1 . few TRBV11-3 TGTGCCAGCAGCTTAGACGGGGTTTTAAGCTCCTACAATGAGCAGTTCTTC CASSLDGVLSSYNEQFF
TRBJ2-3 . . TRBV4-3 TGCGCCAGCAGCTCCGGGGGTACGCAGTATTTT CASSSGGTQYF
TRBJ1-1 . . TRBV7-2 TGTGCCAGCAGAATACAGGGCTGGAACACTGAAGCTTTCTTT CASRIQGWNTEAFF
TRBJ2-3 . . TRBV7-7 TGTGCCAGCAGCCCCTCGGGGTTCGCAGATACGCAGTATTTT CASSPSGFADTQYF
TRBJ2-3 . . TRBV11-3 TGTGCCAGCAGCTACCGACGGTATAGCACAGATACGCAGTATTTT CASSYRRYSTDTQYF
TRBJ2-1 TRBD1 . TRBV9 TGTGCCAGCAGCGTAGGGCAGGGGGCGGGTTCGGGAGATGAGCAGTTCTTC CASSVGQGAGSGDEQFF
TRBJ1-2 TRBD1 . TRBV27 TGTGCCAGCAGTCCATCCGCGGGGGACAGGGGGCCGTATGGCTACACCTTC CASSPSAGDRGPYGYTF
TRBJ2-2 TRBD2 . TRBV12-5 TGTGCTAGTGGTTTTAGGCGGGGGGGACTAGCGGGAGGGCCAGGCGGGGAGCTGTTTTTT CASGFRRGGLAGGPGGELFF
TRBJ2-7 TRBD2 once TRBV6-6 TGTGCCAGCAGTCCGATTCCCTTGACTAGCGGGGGATACGAGCAGTACTTC CASSPIPLTSGGYEQYF
TRBJ1-2 TRBD1 . TRBV4-2 TGTGCCAGCAGCCAACCTCACAGGGGTCCGCTATATGGCTACACCTTC CASSQPHRGPLYGYTF
TRBJ2-3 . . TRBV10-3 TGTGCCATCAGTGAGACCCGGGAACACCTCACAGATACGCAGTATTTT CAISETREHLTDTQYF
TRBJ2-1 TRBD2 . TRBV10-2 TGCGCCAGCAGTCAGACTAGCGGGATATTAAGTGAGCAGTTCTTC CASSQTSGILSEQFF
TRBJ1-1 . . TRBV2 TGTGCCAGCAGTGAATATCAGGTTTCGAACACTGAAGCTTTCTTT CASSEYQVSNTEAFF